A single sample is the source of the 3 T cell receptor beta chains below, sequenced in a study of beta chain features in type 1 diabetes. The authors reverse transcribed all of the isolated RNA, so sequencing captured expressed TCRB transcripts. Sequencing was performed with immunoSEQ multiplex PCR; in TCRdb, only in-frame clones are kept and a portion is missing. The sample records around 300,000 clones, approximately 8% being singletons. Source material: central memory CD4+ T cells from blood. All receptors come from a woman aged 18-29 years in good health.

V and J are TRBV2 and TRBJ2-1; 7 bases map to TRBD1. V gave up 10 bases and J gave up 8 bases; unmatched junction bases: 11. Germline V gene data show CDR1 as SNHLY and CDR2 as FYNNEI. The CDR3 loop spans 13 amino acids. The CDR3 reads CANSRDRSDEQFF. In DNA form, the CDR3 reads TGTGCCAACTCCCGGGACAGAAGCGATGAGCAGTTCTTC.

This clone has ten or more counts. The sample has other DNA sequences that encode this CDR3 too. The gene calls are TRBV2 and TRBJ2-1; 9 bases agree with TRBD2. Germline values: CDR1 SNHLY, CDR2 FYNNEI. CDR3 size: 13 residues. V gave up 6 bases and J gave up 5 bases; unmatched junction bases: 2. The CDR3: CASRLAGNNEQFF. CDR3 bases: TGTGCCAGCAGGCTAGCGGGGAACAATGAGCAGTTCTTC.

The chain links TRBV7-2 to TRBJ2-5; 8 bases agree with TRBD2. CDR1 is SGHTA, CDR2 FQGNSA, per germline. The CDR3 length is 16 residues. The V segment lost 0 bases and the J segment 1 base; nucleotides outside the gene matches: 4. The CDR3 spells CASSLAFLAGQETQYF. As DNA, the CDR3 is TGTGCCAGCAGCTTAGCTTTCCTAGCGGGCCAAGAGACCCAGTACTTC.